The next 19 T cell receptor beta chains were all read from a single sample in a study of blood T cell repertoires in COVID-19. The table came from immunoSEQ multiplex PCR; TCRdb's copy has only in-frame clones and leaves some out. The sample yields some 320,000 clones, around 85% seen once. Input material: PBMCs or T cells enriched from blood (not recorded which). All receptors derive from a woman in her 30s who had been exposed to COVID-19.

The chain couples TRBV6-2 or TRBV6-3 to TRBJ1-3, with 7 nucleotides matching TRBD1. The junction had 8 bases not matched to a gene; V was cut back by 2 bases and J by 1 base. Germline V gene data show CDR1 as MNHEY and CDR2 as SVGEGT. The CDR3 is 17 amino acids. For the CDR3, the DNA is TGTGCCAGCAGTTACCGCGGGACAGCCCATTCTGGAAACACCATATATTTT. It encodes CASSYRGTAHSGNTIYF.

Only one count was recorded for this clone. The chain carries TRBV9 and TRBJ2-3; weak D call: TRBD2 (6 bases). This CDR3 has 14 amino acids. V was clipped by 2 bases and J by 4 bases, with 11 bases between them. Germline loops: CDR1 SGDLS, CDR2 YYNGEE. The CDR3 DNA sequence: TGTGCCAGCAGCGTTCGGACGGGGGCAGATACGCAGTATTTT. This gives the protein CASSVRTGADTQYF.

This chain joins TRBV5-1 and TRBJ2-7; D is possibly TRBD2 (6 bases). The CDR3 consists of 14 residues. With 0 bases removed from V and 6 bases from J, the gap between germline ends came to 13 bases. Germline V gives CDR1 SGHRS, CDR2 YFSETQ. In DNA form, the CDR3 reads TGCGCCAGCAGCTTGGCCTTGGAGGGTGGCGAGCAGTACTTC. Its translation is CASSLALEGGEQYF.

Comment on this clone: The same CDR3 also results from other DNA sequences found in this sample. The chain uses TRBV30 and TRBJ2-7, with 7 bases aligning to TRBD1. This CDR3 is built from 13 residues. The V gene end was trimmed by 2 bases and the J gene end by 3 bases; junction bases not matched to a gene: 4. Germline V lookup: CDR1 GTSNPN, CDR2 SVGIG (reference sequence). CDR3 nucleotides: TGTGCCTGGAGTTGGACAGGAGGCTACGAGCAGTACTTC. Its translation: CAWSWTGGYEQYF.

The chain joins TRBV4-2 to TRBJ2-1; 7 bases are a match to TRBD2. CDR3 size: 13 residues. CDR1 and CDR2 from the germline V gene are LGHNA and YNFKEQ. J gave up 4 bases and V 8 bases, and 5 bases lay outside the gene matches. CDR3 coding DNA: TGTGCCAGCGGGGGGGACCTTTACAATGAGCAGTTCTTC. Its translation: CASGGDLYNEQFF.

The rearrangement links TRBV4-1 to TRBJ2-7; D perhaps matches TRBD2 (6 bases). CDR3 length: 14 residues. In germline, CDR1 is MGHRA, CDR2 YSYEKL. The ends were cut back, 6 bases at V and 6 bases at J, with 18 bases in the middle. CDR3 coding DNA: TGCGCCAGCAGTCGGACGGCGGGGAATGGCGAGCAGTACTTC. Its translation: CASSRTAGNGEQYF.

This clone showed up just once. The genes are TRBV30 and TRBJ1-2; D is perhaps TRBD1 (5 bases). The CDR3 spans 11 residues. With 7 bases removed from V and 2 bases from J, the gap between germline ends came to 8 bases. The V gene's germline CDR1 is GTSNPN and CDR2 SVGIG (reference sequence). The CDR3 protein is CASTENYGYTF. CDR3 DNA sequence: TGTGCCTCGACAGAGAACTATGGCTACACCTTC.

The rearrangement uses TRBV7-8 and TRBJ1-2; TRBD1 aligns across 10 bases. This CDR3 region has 17 residues. Germline lookup yields CDR1 SGHVS and CDR2 FQNEAQ. Unmatched junction bases numbered 11, after V lost 4 bases and J lost 3 bases. DNA for the CDR3: TGTGCCAGCAGCTCACTCCCGGGGACAGGGGATGACTATGGCTACACCTTC. It yields the protein CASSSLPGTGDDYGYTF.

The gene calls are TRBV7-9 and TRBJ2-1, with D possibly being TRBD2 (6 bases). This CDR3 is 15 amino acids long. Germline-derived CDR1 and CDR2 are SEHNR and FQNEAQ (reference sequence). Deletions cut 1 base from V and 3 bases from J, with 10 bases between. The CDR3: CASSLERRVYNEQFF. DNA for the CDR3: TGTGCCAGCAGCTTAGAAAGGAGGGTCTACAATGAGCAGTTCTTC.

The chain recombines TRBV27 with TRBJ1-2; perhaps TRBD1 as D (5 bases). The V and J ends lost 11 bases and 4 bases respectively, with 20 bases between them. Germline V CDR1 and CDR2: MNHEY, SMNVEV (reference sequence). There are 14 residues in the CDR3. The CDR3 sequence: CALIRGSGSYGYTF. The CDR3 DNA reads TGTGCCCTGATTCGGGGGAGCGGGTCCTATGGCTACACCTTC.

The sample holds one count of this clone. Other DNA sequences in this sample translate to the same CDR3. The chain links TRBV6-5 to TRBJ1-3; 7 bases align to TRBD1. V gave up 0 bases and J gave up 5 bases; unmatched junction bases: 1. The CDR3 covers 14 residues. Germline V gives CDR1 MNHEY, CDR2 SVGAGI. CDR3 in amino acids: CASSYSQGRNTIYF. CDR3 in DNA: TGTGCCAGCAGTTACTCACAGGGGCGAAACACCATATATTTT.

The J gene is TRBJ2-1, the V gene TRBV6-5; 8 nucleotides align to TRBD1. CDR1 and CDR2 from the germline V gene are MNHEY and SVGAGI. The CDR3 has 13 residues. V lost 6 bases to trimming and J lost 9 bases; unmatched junction nucleotides: 7. CDR3 in DNA: TGTGCCAGCAGATTGTCAGGGGGCGGTGAGCAGTTCTTC. This codes for CASRLSGGGEQFF.

The chain uses TRBV10-1 and TRBJ2-3; 10 nucleotides align to TRBD1. This CDR3 comprises 21 residues. Germline CDR1 is WNHNN and CDR2 is SYGVQD (reference sequence). Losses at the gene ends were 0 bases for V and 2 bases for J; bases not matched to a gene: 17. CDR3: CASSESTWGQGTFLSTDTQYF. CDR3 DNA sequence: TGCGCCAGCAGTGAGTCGACCTGGGGACAGGGGACCTTCTTATCCACAGATACGCAGTATTTT.

This chain joins TRBV6-5 and TRBJ1-1, with 7 bases lining up with TRBD1. Trimming cost V 5 bases and J 6 bases; bases outside gene matches: 6. Per germline, CDR1 MNHEY and CDR2 SVGAGI. The CDR3 covers 13 residues. The CDR3 DNA reads TGTGCCAGCAGTACAGGGGCCGGGTCTGAAGCTTTCTTT. Translated: CASSTGAGSEAFF.

The chain is built from TRBV6-5 and TRBJ1-3; D not resolved. Looked up from germline, CDR1 is MNHEY and CDR2 is SVGAGI. CDR3 length: 16 residues. V was shortened by 2 bases and J by 4 bases, with 15 bases between the two germline ends. CDR3 sequence: CASSYTSGVAGNTIYF. The CDR3 DNA reads as TGTGCCAGCAGTTACACGTCAGGCGTAGCGGGAAACACCATATATTTT.

The rearrangement uses TRBV15 and TRBJ2-3; D unresolved. Germline V gives CDR1 LNHNV, CDR2 YYDKDF (reference sequence). Trimming shortened V by 5 bases and J by 0 bases, and 12 bases separated the two germline ends. The CDR3 runs to 15 residues. CDR3 residues: CATSVEVMSTDTQYF. CDR3 bases: TGTGCCACCAGCGTAGAAGTGATGAGCACAGATACGCAGTATTTT.

The sample holds a few counts of this clone. Additional DNA sequences in this sample encode the identical CDR3. V is TRBV5-1 and J is TRBJ2-2; D gene ambiguous. V was pared by 0 bases and J by 4 bases, with 4 bases between. Germline-derived CDR1 and CDR2 are SGHRS and YFSETQ. The CDR3 contains 13 residues. The CDR3 sequence is CASSLGSTGELFF. The DNA of the CDR3 is TGCGCCAGCAGCTTGGGGAGCACCGGGGAGCTGTTTTTT.

The chain couples TRBV5-1 to TRBJ2-1, with 10 positions matching TRBD2. Germline V lookup: CDR1 SGHRS, CDR2 YFSETQ. V lost 0 bases and J lost 6; bases outside the gene matches: 9. The CDR3 spans 17 residues. CDR3 nucleotide sequence: TGCGCCAGCAGCTTGGCCGGTCTAGCGGGAGCGAGCAATGAGCAGTTCTTC. Translation: CASSLAGLAGASNEQFF.

This rearrangement joins TRBV18 to TRBJ1-1; 7 bases fit TRBD1. The trim removed 3 bases at V and 1 base at J, leaving 8 bases unmatched. This CDR3 region has 16 residues. Germline V gene sequence: CDR1 KGHSH, CDR2 LQKENI. This CDR3 is CASSPSRQGTNTEAFF. CDR3 bases: TGTGCCAGCTCACCCTCTCGACAGGGCACGAACACTGAAGCTTTCTTT.